These T cell receptor beta chains were read from a single sample in a study of OX40 agonist ivuxolimab in advanced cancers. This table comes from immunoSEQ multiplex PCR, and its TCRdb copy is limited to in-frame clones, with some not included. The sample lists 65,000 or so clones; about four fifths were seen once. Specimen: CD4+ or CD8+ T cells sorted from blood, collected in a trial of the OX40 agonist ivuxolimab. These receptors were taken from an adult with an advanced solid tumor such as melanoma, head and neck, liver or kidney cancer. The CDR3 runs from the conserved cysteine through the conserved F or W. Fields, in order: CDR3 protein, CDR3 DNA, J gene, D gene, V gene, clone size. The D gene is left open where the match is weak. Clone size is shown for a subset of rows, as once, few, many or a class of expanded clone.

CDR3: CASSLLGAGTEAFF; DNA: TGTGCCAGCAGTTTGCTCGGGGCTGGAACTGAAGCTTTCTTT; J: TRBJ1-1; D: -; V: TRBV5-6; size: -
CDR3: CASSGGAQHF; DNA: TGTGCCAGCAGCGGGGGGGCCCAGCATTTT; J: TRBJ1-5; D: -; V: TRBV21-1; size: -
CDR3: CASSLFKAGVRNEQFF; DNA: TGTGCCAGCAGCCTCTTCAAAGCGGGGGTGCGCAATGAGCAGTTCTTC; J: TRBJ2-1; D: TRBD2; V: TRBV7-2; size: once
CDR3: CASSPSRAGTTQYF; DNA: TGTGCCAGCAGCCCAAGCCGAGCGGGAACGACCCAGTACTTC; J: TRBJ2-5; D: TRBD2; V: TRBV11-2; size: -
CDR3: CASSLGLAGSTDTQYF; DNA: TGCGCCAGCAGCTTGGGACTAGCGGGAAGTACAGATACGCAGTATTTT; J: TRBJ2-3; D: TRBD2; V: TRBV5-1; size: -
CDR3: CASSSGLLANYGYTF; DNA: TGTGCCAGCAGTTCGGGACTTCTAGCTAACTATGGCTACACCTTC; J: TRBJ1-2; D: -; V: TRBV27; size: -
CDR3: CASSLARGSEQFF; DNA: TGTGCCAGCAGCCTAGCTCGCGGGAGTGAGCAGTTCTTC; J: TRBJ2-1; D: TRBD2; V: TRBV11-1; size: -
CDR3: CASSFLGVVSEETQYF; DNA: TGTGCCAGCAGCTTCCTCGGCGTTGTAAGTGAAGAGACCCAGTACTTC; J: TRBJ2-5; D: -; V: TRBV5-6; size: -
CDR3: CASSGTETYEQYF; DNA: TGTGCCAGTAGCGGGACTGAAACCTACGAGCAGTACTTC; J: TRBJ2-7; D: -; V: TRBV19; size: -
CDR3: CASSLVGVGNTIYF; DNA: TGTGCCAGCAGCTTGGTTGGGGTCGGAAACACCATATATTTT; J: TRBJ1-3; D: -; V: TRBV5-6; size: -
CDR3: CSVPQDRNYGYTF; DNA: TGCAGCGTGCCACAGGACAGAAACTATGGCTACACCTTC; J: TRBJ1-2; D: -; V: TRBV29-1; size: -
CDR3: CASRSSGGSYNEQFF; DNA: TGTGCCAGCAGATCGAGCGGGGGGTCCTACAATGAGCAGTTCTTC; J: TRBJ2-1; D: TRBD2; V: TRBV2; size: -
CDR3: CASSLPLQPQHF; DNA: TGTGCCAGCAGCTTACCCCTGCAGCCCCAGCATTTT; J: TRBJ1-5; D: -; V: TRBV7-9; size: -
CDR3: CASSLSSDTQYF; DNA: TGCGCCAGCAGCTTGTCCTCAGATACGCAGTATTTT; J: TRBJ2-3; D: -; V: TRBV5-1; size: once
CDR3: CASSNSGGLVGEQFF; DNA: TGCGCCAGCAGTAATAGCGGGGGCCTTGTCGGTGAGCAGTTCTTC; J: TRBJ2-1; D: TRBD2; V: TRBV10-1; size: -
CDR3: CASSDRGQGIYGYTF; DNA: TGTGCCAGCAGTGACAGGGGACAGGGGATCTATGGCTACACCTTC; J: TRBJ1-2; D: TRBD1; V: TRBV25-1; size: -
CDR3: CASSLGAVVSTDTQYF; DNA: TGTGCCAGCAGCTTAGGGGCAGTAGTATCCACAGATACGCAGTATTTT; J: TRBJ2-3; D: -; V: TRBV7-2; size: -
CDR3: CASSQTGAGSYEQYF; DNA: TGTGCCAGCAGCCAAACAGGGGCGGGCTCCTACGAGCAGTACTTC; J: TRBJ2-7; D: TRBD1; V: TRBV14; size: few
CDR3: CASSLSGLSSYEQYF; DNA: TGTGCCAGCAGCTTAAGTGGGTTAAGCTCCTACGAGCAGTACTTC; J: TRBJ2-7; D: -; V: TRBV7-3; size: -
CDR3: CASRGQGQQPQHF; DNA: TGTGCCAGCAGGGGACAGGGACAACAGCCCCAGCATTTT; J: TRBJ1-5; D: TRBD1; V: TRBV6-5; size: -
CDR3: CASSGDRVNTEAFF; DNA: TGTGCCAGCAGTGGAGACAGGGTGAACACTGAAGCTTTCTTT; J: TRBJ1-1; D: TRBD1; V: TRBV2; size: -
CDR3: CASSLVSDSGNTIYF; DNA: TGCGCCAGCAGCTTGGTTTCGGACTCTGGAAACACCATATATTTT; J: TRBJ1-3; D: -; V: TRBV5-1; size: -
CDR3: CASSPSDSQETQYF; DNA: TGTGCCAGCAGCCCATCGGACAGTCAAGAGACCCAGTACTTC; J: TRBJ2-5; D: -; V: TRBV7-3; size: -
CDR3: CASSQFGNFGRATHTQYF; DNA: TGCGCCAGCAGTCAATTTGGGAATTTTGGCAGGGCCACTCATACGCAGTATTTT; J: TRBJ2-3; D: -; V: TRBV23-1; size: -
CDR3: CASSLGQGRNQPQHF; DNA: TGTGCCAGCAGCTTAGGACAGGGAAGAAATCAGCCCCAGCATTTT; J: TRBJ1-5; D: TRBD1; V: TRBV7-6; size: -
CDR3: CASSKVRGTGTEAFF; DNA: TGTGCCAGCAGCAAAGTTCGGGGAACGGGCACTGAAGCTTTCTTT; J: TRBJ1-1; D: -; V: TRBV21-1; size: -
CDR3: CASSQEGVPRTGKLNTEAFF; DNA: TGTGCCAGCAGCCAAGAAGGGGTGCCTAGGACAGGAAAATTGAACACTGAAGCTTTCTTT; J: TRBJ1-1; D: TRBD1; V: TRBV14; size: -
CDR3: CASSIAGIGNTIYF; DNA: TGTGCCAGTAGTATAGCTGGAATTGGAAACACCATATATTTT; J: TRBJ1-3; D: -; V: TRBV19; size: once
CDR3: CASSLAFSGSSYNEQFF; DNA: TGTGCCAGCAGCTTAGCCTTTAGCGGGAGCTCCTACAATGAGCAGTTCTTC; J: TRBJ2-1; D: TRBD2; V: TRBV7-2; size: -
CDR3: CASSLGQGAPGANVLTF; DNA: TGTGCCAGCAGCTTAGGCCAGGGGGCGCCTGGGGCCAACGTCCTGACTTTC; J: TRBJ2-6; D: TRBD1; V: TRBV7-3; size: -
CDR3: CASSPGVGDSQETQYF; DNA: TGTGCCAGCAGCCCGGGCGTTGGTGACAGCCAAGAGACCCAGTACTTC; J: TRBJ2-5; D: -; V: TRBV7-9; size: -
CDR3: CASSLGQGESYEQYF; DNA: TGTGCCAGCTCTCTTGGACAGGGGGAATCCTACGAGCAGTACTTC; J: TRBJ2-7; D: TRBD1; V: TRBV18; size: -
CDR3: CASSNLDRTGYTF; DNA: TGTGCCAGCAGTAATCTCGACAGGACTGGCTACACCTTC; J: TRBJ1-2; D: -; V: TRBV6-1; size: -
CDR3: CATSPGDSMNTEAFF; DNA: TGTGCCACCAGCCCGGGAGACTCCATGAACACTGAAGCTTTCTTT; J: TRBJ1-1; D: -; V: TRBV15; size: -
CDR3: CAISDPKGWGHPSPDTQYF; DNA: TGTGCCATCAGTGACCCCAAGGGGTGGGGACACCCGTCCCCAGATACGCAGTATTTT; J: TRBJ2-3; D: -; V: TRBV10-3; size: -
CDR3: CASSRGGSGANVLTF; DNA: TGTGCCAGCAGCCGAGGGGGCTCTGGGGCCAACGTCCTGACTTTC; J: TRBJ2-6; D: -; V: TRBV6-5; size: -
CDR3: CASSAPGATYEQYF; DNA: TGTGCCAGCAGCGCCCCCGGGGCAACCTACGAGCAGTACTTC; J: TRBJ2-7; D: -; V: TRBV9; size: -
CDR3: CASSLLGTPTSSYNEQFF; DNA: TGCGCCAGCAGCTTGCTCGGTACACCGACCAGCTCCTACAATGAGCAGTTCTTC; J: TRBJ2-1; D: -; V: TRBV5-1; size: once
CDR3: CATTEWSKAGELFF; DNA: TGTGCCACTACTGAGTGGTCCAAAGCCGGGGAGCTGTTTTTT; J: TRBJ2-2; D: -; V: TRBV19; size: once
CDR3: CSVGYSGNTIYF; DNA: TGCAGCGTTGGGTACTCTGGAAACACCATATATTTT; J: TRBJ1-3; D: -; V: TRBV29-1; size: once
CDR3: CASSLVDGTYNEQFF; DNA: TGTGCCAGCAGCTTGGTCGACGGGACCTACAATGAGCAGTTCTTC; J: TRBJ2-1; D: -; V: TRBV5-5; size: once
CDR3: CSARIGETQYF; DNA: TGCAGTGCTCGAATTGGAGAGACCCAGTACTTC; J: TRBJ2-5; D: -; V: TRBV20-1; size: -
CDR3: CASSSAANTEAFF; DNA: TGTGCCAGCTCATCCGCGGCGAACACTGAAGCTTTCTTT; J: TRBJ1-1; D: -; V: TRBV18; size: -